This is a list of T cell receptor beta chains from one sample in a study of T cell responses to AZD1222 COVID-19 vaccine. Sequencing was performed with immunoSEQ multiplex PCR; in TCRdb, only in-frame clones are kept and a portion is missing. This sample has 45,000 to 70,000 clones, with 70% to 90% found just once. The sample here was peripheral blood, taken on day 0 of AZD1222 vaccination. The receptors were gathered from an adult in good health. Each CDR3 is given with its conserved first and last residue. Each record gives: D gene, clone size, J gene, V gene, CDR3 protein, CDR3 DNA. A D gene is named only where the DNA matches it firmly. Rows may omit the clone size; those that give it use once, few, many or a size class.

- | - | TRBJ1-2 | TRBV6-1 | CASSEAFAGTYGYTF | TGTGCCAGCAGTGAAGCGTTTGCAGGGACCTATGGCTACACCTTC
- | - | TRBJ1-1 | TRBV20-1 | CSASSGNTEAFF | TGCAGTGCTAGTTCGGGGAACACTGAAGCTTTCTTT
- | - | TRBJ2-5 | TRBV18 | CASSPLGIQETQYF | TGTGCCAGCTCACCCCTCGGGATTCAAGAGACCCAGTACTTC
- | - | TRBJ1-2 | TRBV24-1 | CATSDLSGGPNYGYTF | TGTGCCACCAGTGATTTAAGCGGGGGCCCGAACTATGGCTACACCTTC
- | - | TRBJ1-2 | TRBV9 | CASSDTPGGHPYGYTF | TGTGCCAGCAGCGATACCCCGGGTGGACACCCCTATGGCTACACCTTC
- | - | TRBJ2-6 | TRBV28 | CASSLSGAGANVLTF | TGTGCCAGCAGTCTCTCGGGGGCTGGGGCCAACGTCCTGACTTTC
- | few | TRBJ2-7 | TRBV30 | CAWSVQDRDLNEQYF | TGTGCCTGGAGTGTACAGGACCGGGATCTGAACGAGCAGTACTTC
- | - | TRBJ1-2 | TRBV5-1 | CASSLGNNYGYTF | TGCGCCAGCAGCTTGGGCAACAACTATGGCTACACCTTC
- | - | TRBJ1-2 | TRBV18 | CASRVDTSYGYTF | TGTGCCAGCCGGGTTGACACCTCCTATGGCTACACCTTC
- | once | TRBJ2-6 | TRBV3-1/TRBV3-2 | CASSQDIEGAAGANVLTF | TGTGCCAGCAGCCAAGATATAGAGGGAGCGGCTGGGGCCAACGTCCTGACTTTC
- | - | TRBJ1-5 | TRBV12-3/TRBV12-4 | CASSFEQPQHF | TGTGCCAGCAGTTTTGAGCAGCCCCAGCATTTT
- | - | TRBJ2-5 | TRBV2 | CASSDPRVQETQYF | TGTGCCAGCAGTGACCCCAGGGTACAGGAGACCCAGTACTTC
- | - | TRBJ1-3 | TRBV28 | CASSSGGSSGNTIYF | TGTGCCAGCAGTTCCGGCGGCAGCTCTGGAAACACCATATATTTT
TRBD2 | - | TRBJ2-1 | TRBV28 | CASSQSPFGLAGVVEQFF | TGTGCCAGCAGTCAGTCCCCCTTTGGACTAGCGGGAGTAGTTGAGCAGTTCTTC
TRBD1 | - | TRBJ2-1 | TRBV18 | CASSPSTGGNNEQFF | TGTGCCAGCTCACCATCGACAGGGGGAAACAATGAGCAGTTCTTC
TRBD1 | - | TRBJ2-1 | TRBV4-1 | CASSRDREQFF | TGCGCCAGCAGCCGGGACAGGGAGCAGTTCTTC
- | - | TRBJ2-7 | TRBV27 | CASSPNRDSAYEQYF | TGTGCCAGCAGTCCGAACCGGGACTCAGCCTACGAGCAGTACTTC
TRBD1 | - | TRBJ2-5 | TRBV11-1 | CASSFGQGQETQYF | TGTGCCAGCAGCTTCGGACAGGGGCAAGAGACCCAGTACTTC
TRBD2 | - | TRBJ2-3 | TRBV6-5 | CASILSGLADTQYF | TGTGCCAGCATCCTTTCGGGACTAGCGGATACGCAGTATTTT
TRBD2 | - | TRBJ2-3 | TRBV6-1 | CASSEYKPGGDTQYF | TGTGCCAGCAGTGAATATAAGCCCGGGGGGGATACGCAGTATTTT
- | once | TRBJ2-7 | TRBV11-1 | CASRRVRDGYTYEQYF | TGTGCCAGCAGACGAGTCAGGGATGGGTATACCTACGAGCAGTACTTC
- | - | TRBJ2-7 | TRBV2 | CASSAQTGHQYF | TGTGCCAGCAGTGCACAGACAGGACACCAGTACTTC
- | - | TRBJ2-5 | TRBV6-1 | CASSDLGLGTQYF | TGTGCCAGCAGTGATTTGGGGCTCGGGACCCAGTACTTC
TRBD2 | - | TRBJ2-5 | TRBV27 | CASSAPGLVGETQYF | TGTGCCAGCAGTGCACCGGGACTAGTGGGAGAGACCCAGTACTTC
- | - | TRBJ2-7 | TRBV30 | CAWSVLYWGRYEQYF | TGTGCCTGGAGTGTACTATATTGGGGGCGATACGAGCAGTACTTC
- | - | TRBJ2-1 | TRBV7-3 | CASSLVLYNEQFF | TGTGCCAGCAGCTTAGTACTTTACAATGAGCAGTTCTTC
- | few | TRBJ1-2 | TRBV28 | CASSLYTTNYGYTF | TGTGCCAGCAGTTTATACACCACTAACTATGGCTACACCTTC
- | once | TRBJ2-7 | TRBV28 | CASSLTGIYEQYF | TGTGCCAGCAGTTTGACGGGGATTTACGAGCAGTACTTC
TRBD2 | - | TRBJ2-1 | TRBV12-5 | CASSGGSSYNEQFF | TGTGCTAGTTCGGGCGGGAGCTCCTACAATGAGCAGTTCTTC
TRBD1 | - | TRBJ2-7 | TRBV3-1/TRBV3-2 | CASSQRGQGGSEQYF | TGTGCCAGCAGCCAAAGAGGACAGGGGGGGTCCGAGCAGTACTTC
- | - | TRBJ2-1 | TRBV5-1 | CASSAGPEKVEFF | TGCGCCAGCAGCGCGGGACCGGAAAAAGTGGAGTTCTTC
TRBD2 | - | TRBJ2-2 | TRBV29-1 | CSVERGLAGVTGELFF | TGCAGCGTTGAACGGGGACTAGCGGGAGTAACCGGGGAGCTGTTTTTT
- | - | TRBJ2-1 | TRBV2 | CASSSDSYNEQFF | TGTGCCAGCAGTTCAGATTCCTACAATGAGCAGTTCTTC
TRBD1 | - | TRBJ1-2 | TRBV6-2/TRBV6-3 | CASSSRDRVSANYGYTF | TGTGCCAGCAGTAGCCGGGACAGGGTTTCGGCTAACTATGGCTACACCTTC
TRBD1 | - | TRBJ2-7 | TRBV7-9 | CASSPLTGKGSEQYF | TGTGCCAGCAGCCCCCTGACAGGGAAGGGGAGCGAGCAGTACTTC
TRBD2 | - | TRBJ2-5 | TRBV11-2 | CASSEASGEWGTQYF | TGTGCCAGCAGCGAGGCTAGCGGGGAGTGGGGGACCCAGTACTTC
TRBD2 | once | TRBJ2-7 | TRBV19 | CASSKKGLAGDYEQYF | TGTGCCAGTAGTAAGAAGGGACTAGCGGGAGACTACGAGCAGTACTTC
TRBD1 | - | TRBJ1-5 | TRBV30 | CAWSVQGLGQPQHF | TGTGCCTGGAGTGTACAGGGGTTGGGTCAGCCCCAGCATTTT
- | - | TRBJ1-6 | TRBV28 | CASSFTYGGSNNSPLHF | TGTGCCAGCAGTTTCACCTACGGGGGGTCCAATAATTCACCCCTCCACTTT
TRBD2 | - | TRBJ2-2 | TRBV18 | CASSPHPLAGGTNTGELFF | TGTGCCAGCTCACCCCATCCACTAGCGGGAGGAACGAACACCGGGGAGCTGTTTTTT
- | - | TRBJ1-5 | TRBV6-6 | CASSPNRRASRVEPQHF | TGTGCCAGCAGTCCGAACCGCCGGGCTTCACGGGTTGAGCCCCAGCATTTT
TRBD1 | - | TRBJ1-4 | TRBV5-1 | CASSPSDRGEKLFF | TGCGCCAGCAGCCCCAGTGACAGGGGTGAAAAACTGTTTTTT
- | - | TRBJ1-2 | TRBV4-3 | CASSQDVPKPRQAYGYTF | TGCGCCAGCAGCCAAGATGTACCTAAACCAAGACAGGCCTATGGCTACACCTTC